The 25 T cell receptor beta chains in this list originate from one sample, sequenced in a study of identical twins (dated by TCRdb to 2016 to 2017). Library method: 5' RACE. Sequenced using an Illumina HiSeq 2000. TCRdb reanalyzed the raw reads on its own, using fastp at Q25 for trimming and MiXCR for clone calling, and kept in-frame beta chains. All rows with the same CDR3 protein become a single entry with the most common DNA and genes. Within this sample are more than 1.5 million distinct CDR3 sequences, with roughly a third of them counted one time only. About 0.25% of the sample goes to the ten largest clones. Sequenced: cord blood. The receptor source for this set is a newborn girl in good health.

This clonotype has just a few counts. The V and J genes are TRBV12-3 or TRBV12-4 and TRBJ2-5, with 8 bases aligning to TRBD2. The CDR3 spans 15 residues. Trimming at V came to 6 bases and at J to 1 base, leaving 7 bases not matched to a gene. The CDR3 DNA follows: TGTGCCAGCAGAGGACTAGCAGAACCCCAAGAGACCCAGTACTTC. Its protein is CASRGLAEPQETQYF.

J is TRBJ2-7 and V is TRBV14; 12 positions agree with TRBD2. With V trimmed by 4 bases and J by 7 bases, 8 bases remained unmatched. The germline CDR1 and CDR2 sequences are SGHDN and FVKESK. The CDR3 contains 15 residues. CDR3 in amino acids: CASSRTSGIWGEQYF. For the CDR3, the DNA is TGTGCCAGCAGCCGGACTAGCGGGATATGGGGTGAGCAGTACTTC.

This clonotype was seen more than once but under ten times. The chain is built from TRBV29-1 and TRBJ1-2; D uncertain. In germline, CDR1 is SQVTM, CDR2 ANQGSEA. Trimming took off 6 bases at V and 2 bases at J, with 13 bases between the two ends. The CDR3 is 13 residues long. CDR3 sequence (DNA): TGCAGCGTCGGGGAGGGTGGGAACTATGGCTACACCTTC. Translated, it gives CSVGEGGNYGYTF.

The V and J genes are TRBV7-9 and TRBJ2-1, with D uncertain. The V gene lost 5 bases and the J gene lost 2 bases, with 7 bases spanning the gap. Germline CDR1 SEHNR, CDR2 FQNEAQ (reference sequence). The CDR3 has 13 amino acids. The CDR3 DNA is TGTGCCAGCAGCCCCTCCACCTACAATGAGCAGTTCTTC. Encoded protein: CASSPSTYNEQFF. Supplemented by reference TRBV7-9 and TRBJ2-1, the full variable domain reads DTGVSQNPRHKITKRGQNVTFRCDPISEHNRLYWYRQTLGQGPEFLTYFQNEAQLEKSRLLSDRFSAERPKGSFSTLEIQRTEQGDSAMYLCASSPSTYNEQFFGPGTRLTVL.

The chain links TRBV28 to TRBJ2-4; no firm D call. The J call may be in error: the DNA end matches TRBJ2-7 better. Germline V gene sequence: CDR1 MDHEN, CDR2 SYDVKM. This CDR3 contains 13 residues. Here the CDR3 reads CASSLESVHEQYF. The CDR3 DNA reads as TGTGCCAGCAGCCTTGAATCCGTCCACGAGCAGTACTTC.

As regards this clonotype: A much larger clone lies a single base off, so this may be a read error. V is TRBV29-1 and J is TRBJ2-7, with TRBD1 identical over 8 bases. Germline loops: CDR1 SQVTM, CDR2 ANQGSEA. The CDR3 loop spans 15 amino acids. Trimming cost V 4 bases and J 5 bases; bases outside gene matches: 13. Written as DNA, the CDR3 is TGCAGCGTTGTGTCTGTTCAGGGGGCTCGGAACGAGCAGTACTTC. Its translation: CSVVSVQGARNEQYF.

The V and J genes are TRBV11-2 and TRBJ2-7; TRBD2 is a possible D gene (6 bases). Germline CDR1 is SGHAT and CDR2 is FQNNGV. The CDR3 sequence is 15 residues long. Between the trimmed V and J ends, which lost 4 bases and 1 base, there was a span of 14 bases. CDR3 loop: CASSSPMRGSYEQYF. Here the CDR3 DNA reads TGTGCCAGCAGCTCCCCGATGCGGGGATCCTACGAGCAGTACTTC.

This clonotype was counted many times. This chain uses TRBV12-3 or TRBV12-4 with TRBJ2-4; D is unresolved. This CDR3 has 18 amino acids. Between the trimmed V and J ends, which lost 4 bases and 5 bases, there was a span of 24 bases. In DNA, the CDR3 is TGTGCCAGCAGTTCCCAGAATCAGGTGTTCCCCCCCGAAAACATTCAGTACTTC. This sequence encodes CASSSQNQVFPPENIQYF.

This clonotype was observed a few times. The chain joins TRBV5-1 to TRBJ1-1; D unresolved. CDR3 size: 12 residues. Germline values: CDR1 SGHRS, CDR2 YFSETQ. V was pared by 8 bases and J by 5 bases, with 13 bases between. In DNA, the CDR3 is TGCGCCAGGGACTTGGTCGGGACTGAAGCTTTCTTT. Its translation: CARDLVGTEAFF.

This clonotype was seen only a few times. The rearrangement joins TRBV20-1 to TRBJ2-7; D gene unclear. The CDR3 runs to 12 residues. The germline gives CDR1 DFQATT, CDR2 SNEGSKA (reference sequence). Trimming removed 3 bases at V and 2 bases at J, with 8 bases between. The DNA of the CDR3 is TGCAGTGCTAGGCTACAAGCCTACGAGCAGTACTTC. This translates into CSARLQAYEQYF.

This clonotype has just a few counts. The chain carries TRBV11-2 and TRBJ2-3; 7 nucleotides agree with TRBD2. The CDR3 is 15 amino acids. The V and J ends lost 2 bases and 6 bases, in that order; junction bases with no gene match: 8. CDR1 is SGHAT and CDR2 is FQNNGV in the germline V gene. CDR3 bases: TGTGCCAGCAGCTTATTGAGCGGGACGGGGGATACGCAGTATTTT. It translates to CASSLLSGTGDTQYF.

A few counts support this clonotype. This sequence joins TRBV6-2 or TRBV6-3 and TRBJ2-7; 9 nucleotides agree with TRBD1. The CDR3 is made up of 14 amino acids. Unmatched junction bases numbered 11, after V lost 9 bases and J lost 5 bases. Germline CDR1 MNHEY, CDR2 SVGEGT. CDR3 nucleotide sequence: TGTGCCAGGAGACCAGACAGGGGGTGGAACGAGCAGTACTTC. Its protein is CARRPDRGWNEQYF.

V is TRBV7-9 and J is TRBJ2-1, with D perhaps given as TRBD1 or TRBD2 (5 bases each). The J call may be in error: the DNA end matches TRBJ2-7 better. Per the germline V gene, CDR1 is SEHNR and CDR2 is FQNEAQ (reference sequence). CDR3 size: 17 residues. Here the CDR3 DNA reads TGTGCCAGCAGCTTAATCTCCGGGACGGCGGCTTACAATGAGCAGTACTTC. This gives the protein CASSLISGTAAYNEQYF.

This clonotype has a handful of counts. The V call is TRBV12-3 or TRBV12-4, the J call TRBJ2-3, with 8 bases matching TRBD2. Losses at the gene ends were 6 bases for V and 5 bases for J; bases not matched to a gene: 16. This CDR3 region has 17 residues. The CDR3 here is CASSISLTSVFQDTQYF. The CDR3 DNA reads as TGTGCCAGCAGCATTTCCCTGACTAGCGTTTTTCAAGATACGCAGTATTTT.

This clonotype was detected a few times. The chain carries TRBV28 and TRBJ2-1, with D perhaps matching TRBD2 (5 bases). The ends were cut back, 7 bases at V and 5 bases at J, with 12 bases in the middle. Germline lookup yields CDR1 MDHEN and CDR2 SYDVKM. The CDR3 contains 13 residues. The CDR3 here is CASNLAFNNEQFF. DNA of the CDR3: TGTGCCAGCAACCTAGCCTTTAACAATGAGCAGTTCTTC.

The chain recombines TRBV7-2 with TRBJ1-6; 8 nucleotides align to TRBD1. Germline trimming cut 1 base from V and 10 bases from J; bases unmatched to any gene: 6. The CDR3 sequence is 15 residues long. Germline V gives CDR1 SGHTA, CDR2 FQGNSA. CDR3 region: CASSLVRTGKSPLHF. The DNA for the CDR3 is TGTGCCAGCAGCTTAGTCCGGACAGGGAAGTCACCCCTCCACTTT. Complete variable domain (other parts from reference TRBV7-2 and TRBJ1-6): GAGVSQSPSNKVTEKGKDVELRCDPISGHTALYWYRQSLGQGLEFLIYFQGNSAPDKSGLPSDRFSAERTGGSVSTLTIQRTQQEDSAVYLCASSLVRTGKSPLHFGNGTRLTVT.

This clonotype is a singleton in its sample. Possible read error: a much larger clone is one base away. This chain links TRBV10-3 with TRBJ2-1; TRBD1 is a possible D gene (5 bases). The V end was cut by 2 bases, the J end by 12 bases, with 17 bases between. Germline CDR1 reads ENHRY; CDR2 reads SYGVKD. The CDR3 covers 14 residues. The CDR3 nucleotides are TGTGCCATCAGTGAGGTTAAGGGGATCTATGGGCAGTTCTTC. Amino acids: CAISEVKGIYGQFF.

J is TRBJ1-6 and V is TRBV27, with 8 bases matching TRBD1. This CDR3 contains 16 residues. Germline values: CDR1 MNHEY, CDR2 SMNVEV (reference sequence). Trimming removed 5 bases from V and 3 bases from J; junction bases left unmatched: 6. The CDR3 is CASSPRTGYYNSPLHF. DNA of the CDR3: TGTGCCAGCAGTCCACGGACAGGGTACTATAATTCACCCCTCCACTTT.

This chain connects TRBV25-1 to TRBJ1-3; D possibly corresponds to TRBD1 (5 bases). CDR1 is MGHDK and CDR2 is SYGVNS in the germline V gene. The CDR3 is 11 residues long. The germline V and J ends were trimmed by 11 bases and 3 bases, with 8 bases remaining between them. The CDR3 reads CASGFGNTIYF. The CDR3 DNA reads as TGTGCCTCAGGGTTTGGAAACACCATATATTTT.

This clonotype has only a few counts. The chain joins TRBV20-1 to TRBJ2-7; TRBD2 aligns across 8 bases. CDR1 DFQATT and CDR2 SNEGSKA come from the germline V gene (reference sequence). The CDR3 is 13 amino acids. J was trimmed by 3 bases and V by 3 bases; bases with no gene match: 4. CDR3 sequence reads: CSASGGAYYEQYF. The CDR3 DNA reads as TGCAGTGCTAGCGGGGGGGCCTACTACGAGCAGTACTTC.

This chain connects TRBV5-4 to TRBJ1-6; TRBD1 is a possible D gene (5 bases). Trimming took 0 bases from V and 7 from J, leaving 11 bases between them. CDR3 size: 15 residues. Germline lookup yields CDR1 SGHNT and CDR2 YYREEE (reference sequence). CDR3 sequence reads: CASSLVGPRNSPLHF. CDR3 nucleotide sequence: TGTGCCAGCAGCTTGGTGGGACCGAGAAATTCACCCCTCCACTTT.

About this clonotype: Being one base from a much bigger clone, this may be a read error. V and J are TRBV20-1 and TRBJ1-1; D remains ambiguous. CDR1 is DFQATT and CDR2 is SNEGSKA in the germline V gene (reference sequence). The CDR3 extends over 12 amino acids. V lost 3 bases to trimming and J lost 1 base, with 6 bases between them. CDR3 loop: CSASDQNTEAFF. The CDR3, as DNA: TGCAGTGCTAGCGATCAGAACACTGAAGCTTTCTTT.

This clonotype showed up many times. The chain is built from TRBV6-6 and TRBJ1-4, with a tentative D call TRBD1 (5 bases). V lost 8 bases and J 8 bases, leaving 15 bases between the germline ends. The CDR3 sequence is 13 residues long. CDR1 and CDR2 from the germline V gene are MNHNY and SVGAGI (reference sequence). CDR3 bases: TGTGCCAGCTCACGGCAGGGAGGAGAAAAACTGTTTTTT. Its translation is CASSRQGGEKLFF.

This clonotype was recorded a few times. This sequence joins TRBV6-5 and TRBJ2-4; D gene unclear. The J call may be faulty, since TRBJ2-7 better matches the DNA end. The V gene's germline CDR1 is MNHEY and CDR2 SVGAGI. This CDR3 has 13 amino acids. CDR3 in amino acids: CASSSLSSGEQYF. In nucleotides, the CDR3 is TGTGCCAGCAGTTCCCTCTCGTCTGGCGAGCAGTACTTC.

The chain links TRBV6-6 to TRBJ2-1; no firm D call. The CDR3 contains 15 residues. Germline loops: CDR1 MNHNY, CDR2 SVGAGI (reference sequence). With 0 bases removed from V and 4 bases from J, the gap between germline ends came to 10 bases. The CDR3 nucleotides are TGTGCCAGCAGTTACTCGCACTACCCTTACAATGAGCAGTTCTTC. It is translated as CASSYSHYPYNEQFF.